The subject of this entry is one T cell receptor beta chain. Its cognate antigen has yet to be identified. No much larger clone is present one base from it, and per-base qualities are unavailable. V is cut by 3 bases and J by 5 bases, and the space between the germline ends is 13 bases. From the germline V gene, CDR1 is MGHDK and CDR2 is SYGVNS. The CDR3 numbers 14 residues from cysteine through phenylalanine. The read is trimmed to its CDR3 DNA, 42 bases read in frame from base 1. The immunoSEQ assay used for TCR sequencing gave the T-cell fraction in both tumor and uninvolved lung tissue. Regarding the original processing steps: In the survival analysis, patients were divided into a high T-cell fraction group (upper tertile) and a low T-cell fraction group (lower two tertiles), and the two groups were compared using a log-rank test. A signed-rank test was used to test differences in T-cell fraction between paired tumor and uninvolved lung samples. Sourced from immuneACCESS, this table was stored by TCRdb with only in-frame sequences that have V and J called. A share of the clones is absent; for the studies checked, an unresolved V gene accounts for under half, and the remainder has no known explanation. V and J calls and clone size are as listed in that table; D and trimming were resolved from the DNA. This sample holds 8,000 to 9,500 clones; approximately 79% were observed only once. The top ten clonotypes cover less than 15% of the sample.

The data were obtained in a study of tumor-infiltrating lymphocytes in localized non-small cell lung cancer (dated by TCRdb to about 2021). Notes on the research overall: Patients whose samples were collected after neoadjuvant chemotherapy, as well as both smokers and never-smokers and several histologies, were included in the cohort. Resected tumor tissue and uninvolved lung tissue described as non-adjacent to the tumor were contributed by each patient, with both tissues obtained from the same patient. The same patients underwent several integrated assays, with TCR sequencing performed together with flow cytometry, multiplex immunofluorescence, RNA-seq, exome sequencing and proteomics. In total, the ICON cohort was made up of under 180 surgical patients who had localized non-small cell lung cancer and whose tumors were resected. A total of 45 to 65 patients were included in the paired tumor versus uninvolved lung comparison of immunoSEQ T-cell fraction.

ICON enrollment began in April 2016, and the last patient was enrolled in the second half of 2018. In a subcohort of about 76 patients, fresh tumor and matched uninvolved tissue were collected for in-depth immune analyses, with TCR sequencing among those analyses. DNA isolated from bulk tissue, without cell sorting, was used for TCR sequencing. Overall study results and their limits: The TCR-derived T-cell fraction showed no difference between the flow cytometry-defined immunotypes IM1 (good prognosis) and IM2 (poor prognosis). Assay coverage differed among patients according to how much tissue was available, so only a subset of the cohort had TCR sequencing. In line with immunofluorescence CD3 counts, TCRbeta sequencing supported higher T cell infiltration in tumors compared with uninvolved lung tissue. Because different assays used different pieces of the same tissue, technical variation could not be distinguished from intratumor heterogeneity.

The sample comprised uninvolved lung tissue not adjacent to the tumor. The sequence links TRBV25-1 to TRBJ1-1; confidence is insufficient to name the D gene. The source of this sequence is a human donor with non-small cell lung cancer. The DNA sequence is TGTGCCAGCAGTGATGCCCCGGATGGTACTGAAGCTTTCTTT. Its amino acids are CASSDAPDGTEAFF.